This T cell receptor beta chain emerged from a study of radiotherapy plus CTLA-4 blockade in lung cancer. The repertoire was sequenced with immunoSEQ multiplex PCR; TCRdb's copy has only in-frame clones and lacks some. Seen here are about 95,000 clones, roughly 80% observed once, and the top ten hold around 0.79%. CDR3 length: 13 residues. The junction had 8 bases not matched to a gene; V was cut back by 10 bases and J by 3 bases. Per the germline V gene, CDR1 is SNHLY and CDR2 is FYNNEI. The genes are TRBV2 and TRBJ1-2; 7 nucleotides align to TRBD1. Material: peripheral blood, obtained from a patient treated with radiotherapy plus ipilimumab. The source is a human donor with non-small cell lung cancer who had stable disease on radiotherapy plus ipilimumab. The CDR3 region has the DNA TGTGCCACCGGGGGCGACAGGGACTATGGCTACACCTTC. Translation: CATGGDRDYGYTF.